This T cell receptor (beta chain) was retrieved from a study of blood T cell repertoires in COVID-19 (dated by TCRdb to the early 2020s). Some background on the complete study: Samples from collaborators originated in the United States, Italy and Spain and spanned both the acute and convalescent phases of COVID-19. The prospective study material was composed of cDNA or gDNA derived from T cells, B-cell-depleted T cells, or PBMCs. The dataset comprised deeply sampled blood TCRbeta repertoires from subjects exposed to, actively infected with, or recovered from COVID-19. The samples were drawn from the first 160 participants of the ongoing ImmuneRACE study and from 1,254 subjects provided by 6 global collaborators. HLA class I and class II types, where available, came from metadata supplied by the sample provider rather than from assay-based typing. Nearly every sample came with metadata listing a de-identified subject ID, COVID-19 status, age in years and sex. The repertoires were released in a freely available public database meant as a resource for research on the immune response to SARS-CoV-2. What the authors observed across the whole study: The amount of clinical and demographic metadata varied by source and participant and was provided uncurated.

From cysteine to phenylalanine, the CDR3 is 13 amino acids long. The entry retains the CDR3 DNA only, 39 bases that are in frame from base 1. From V the trimming removes 10 bases and from J it removes 3 bases, while the gene matches leave 7 bases of the junction unaccounted for. CDR1 and CDR2, looked up from the germline V gene, are SGHNT and YENEEA. The immunoSEQ Assay, a bias-controlled multiplex PCR, was used to amplify TCRbeta CDR3 regions from genomic DNA. Regarding the original processing steps: The number of nucleated cells in each sample was estimated from the amplification of reference gene primers within the assay. Sequence reads were collapsed and filtered to measure the absolute abundance of every unique TCRbeta CDR3 rearrangement. For each sample, productive Simpson clonality was calculated by taking the square root of Simpson's diversity index across productive rearrangements. TCRdb mirrors the immuneACCESS table, restricted to in-frame sequences. Some clones are absent from its copies; in checked studies, under half trace to an unresolved V gene, and the reason for the others is unknown. Clone size and the V and J calls come from that table; the DNA yielded D and trimming. The sample table lists roughly 380,000 clones, 81% of them with a count of one. Jointly, the top ten make up more than 0.95% of the sample.

Whole blood was collected in K2EDTA tubes by collaborating institutions according to the institutions' own protocols. For TCRbeta analysis, collaborators shipped samples as frozen whole blood, isolated PBMCs, or DNA extracted from either of those sample types. A word on this clone: This clone's antigen is unknown. The sample holds no much larger clone one base away, and base qualities are not on file.

Source material: peripheral blood. The receptor comes from a human donor with acute or convalescent COVID-19. The donor label of this sample is uncertain. The V and J genes are TRBV11-3 and TRBJ1-1; a stretch of 8 junction bases matches TRBD1. The bases are TGTGCCACCTCGGACAGGGCCTACACTGAAGCTTTCTTT. This translates into CATSDRAYTEAFF.